The 20 T cell receptor beta chains below were found in one sample sequenced in a study of T cells after posttransplantation cyclophosphamide. Method: immunoSEQ multiplex PCR; TCRdb's copy keeps in-frame clones and lacks some. The data show 25,000 to 30,000 clones, none appearing only once, with over 1.3% held by the ten largest. The sample consisted of PBMCs. All receptors come from a man aged 50-60 years in good health, CMV-negative, and a related stem cell transplant donor.

There are many counts of this clone. CDR3 sequence reads: CASSLRSSGRYEQYF. CDR3 nucleotides: TGTGCCAGCAGTTTAAGGTCTAGCGGGAGGTACGAGCAGTACTTC. The chain carries TRBV27 and TRBJ2-7; 11 bases fit TRBD2. V dropped 2 bases and J dropped 4; count of bases not matched to a gene: 4. Germline assignment: CDR1 MNHEY and CDR2 SMNVEV (reference sequence). The CDR3 is 15 residues long.

This clone was seen repeatedly, ten times or more. V and J are TRBV6-1 and TRBJ1-5, with a possible D match to TRBD1 (6 bases). Per germline, CDR1 MNHNS and CDR2 SASEGT. V was trimmed by 3 bases and J by 6 bases, leaving 18 bases between them. This CDR3 comprises 16 residues. The CDR3, as DNA: TGTGCCAGCAGTGATGGGGCCCTAAGAGGGGGTCAGCCCCAGCATTTT. Translation: CASSDGALRGGQPQHF.

This clone was found many times. The chain links TRBV28 to TRBJ2-3, with TRBD2 matching over 10 bases. This CDR3 spans 16 amino acids. After removal of 3 bases from V and 2 bases from J, the junction contained 5 bases not matched to a gene. Germline V gene data show CDR1 as MDHEN and CDR2 as SYDVKM. CDR3 residues: CASSFASGSPTDTQYF. CDR3 coding DNA: TGTGCCAGCAGTTTCGCTAGCGGGAGCCCCACAGATACGCAGTATTTT.

This clone was found many times. In DNA form, the CDR3 reads TGTGCCAGCAGCTCGAAGGAGACGGGGACAGGGTCAAATGAGCAGTTCTTC. This gives the protein CASSSKETGTGSNEQFF. The gene calls are TRBV5-4 and TRBJ2-1; 9 bases are shared with TRBD1. There are 17 residues in the CDR3. The germline CDR1 and CDR2 sequences are SGHNT and YYREEE (reference sequence). V lost 3 bases, J lost 7 bases, and 14 bases stayed unmatched.

Ten or more counts support this clone. The V call is TRBV28, the J call TRBJ1-2; D not resolved. The V gene's germline CDR1 is MDHEN and CDR2 SYDVKM. V lost 3 bases and J 4 bases, leaving 15 bases between the germline ends. This CDR3 is 15 amino acids long. The CDR3 reads CASSFSDTTIYGYTF. CDR3 DNA sequence: TGTGCCAGCAGTTTCTCTGACACGACGATCTATGGCTACACCTTC.

This clone was recorded at least ten times. CDR3 coding DNA: TGTGCCAGCAGTTTGTCTAGCGGGAGTCATACGCAGTATTTT. This encodes CASSLSSGSHTQYF. This chain uses TRBV27 with TRBJ2-3, with TRBD2 matching over 10 bases. Germline-derived CDR1 and CDR2 are MNHEY and SMNVEV (reference sequence). The CDR3 is made up of 14 amino acids. After removal of 3 bases from V and 7 bases from J, the junction contained 4 bases not matched to a gene.

This clone was seen ten or more times. This chain uses TRBV6-6 with TRBJ1-3, with 10 bases matching TRBD1. The ends lost 7 bases at V and 0 bases at J; junction bases unmatched: 3. Per germline, CDR1 MNHNY and CDR2 SVGAGI (reference sequence). CDR3 length: 15 residues. The CDR3 DNA is TGTGCCAGCAACGACAGGGGGCTCTCTGGAAACACCATATATTTT. It encodes CASNDRGLSGNTIYF.

The chain links TRBV28 to TRBJ2-5; 7 bases align to TRBD1. Germline CDR1 is MDHEN and CDR2 is SYDVKM. The junction had 7 bases not matched to a gene; V was cut back by 6 bases and J by 0 bases. The CDR3 consists of 15 residues. The CDR3 here is CASSRRQGYQETQYF. In DNA, the CDR3 is TGTGCCAGCAGCAGGAGACAGGGTTACCAAGAGACCCAGTACTTC.

This clone was seen ten or more times. The chain combines TRBV5-1 with TRBJ2-1; 8 nucleotides line up with TRBD1. Trimming removed 1 base from V and 5 bases from J; junction bases left unmatched: 8. The CDR3 contains 16 residues. Germline CDR1 is SGHRS and CDR2 is YFSETQ. The CDR3 nucleotides read TGCGCCAGCAGCTTGAACCCCGGGACAGGAGACAATGAGCAGTTCTTC. Translating gives CASSLNPGTGDNEQFF.

This clone came up many times. The gene calls are TRBV5-1 and TRBJ2-7; the match to TRBD2 covers 10 bases. Trimming cost V 1 base and J 3 bases; bases outside gene matches: 4. The CDR3 contains 15 residues. Per germline, CDR1 SGHRS and CDR2 YFSETQ. The CDR3 DNA is TGCGCCAGCAGCTTGCAGGCTAGCGGGAGCTACGAGCAGTACTTC. This translates into CASSLQASGSYEQYF.

This clone was detected many times. CDR3 in amino acids: CASSLWEESTDTQYF. The CDR3 DNA reads TGTGCCAGCAGTTTATGGGAGGAGAGCACAGATACGCAGTATTTT. V and J are TRBV28 and TRBJ2-3, with D possibly matching TRBD2 (5 bases). Trimming cost V 0 bases and J 0 bases, with 7 bases left between them. Germline CDR1 reads MDHEN; CDR2 reads SYDVKM. This CDR3 is 15 amino acids long.

This clone appeared many times. The chain has TRBV5-1 and TRBJ2-3; TRBD2 matches at 8 bases. CDR1 SGHRS and CDR2 YFSETQ come from the germline V gene. The junction had 3 bases not matched to a gene; V was cut back by 3 bases and J by 0 bases. This CDR3 has 15 amino acids. The CDR3 region has the DNA TGCGCCAGCAGCTCCCGGGGGGGTAGCACAGATACGCAGTATTTT. Translation: CASSSRGGSTDTQYF.

In its sample, this clone was seen many times. The chain recombines TRBV7-9 with TRBJ2-2, with a weak D call TRBD2 (6 bases). Germline V gene data show CDR1 as SEHNR and CDR2 as FQNEAQ (reference sequence). V lost 10 bases and J lost 3, with 12 bases in between. The CDR3 loop spans 13 amino acids. The CDR3 DNA reads as TGTGCCAAGCAGGCGGGGTACACCGGGGAGCTGTTTTTT. Translating gives CAKQAGYTGELFF.

This clone has at least ten counts. CDR3 protein: CASSEGSGQGPDTQYF. The CDR3 DNA reads as TGCGCCAGCAGTGAGGGGAGTGGACAGGGGCCAGATACGCAGTATTTT. The chain carries TRBV10-1 and TRBJ2-3; 9 bases align to TRBD1. Unmatched junction bases numbered 7, after V lost 2 bases and J lost 4 bases. The CDR3 sequence is 16 residues long. Germline CDR1 is WNHNN and CDR2 is SYGVQD (reference sequence).

This clone was found many times. V gene TRBV2 combines with J gene TRBJ2-2, with 8 bases identical to TRBD2. V shed 7 bases and J 5 bases; nucleotides not matched to a gene: 9. The CDR3 extends over 15 amino acids. Germline V gene lookup returns CDR1 SNHLY and CDR2 FYNNEI. In nucleotides, the CDR3 is TGTGCCAGCACTTCCTTGGCTAGCGGGACCGGGGAGCTGTTTTTT. Its protein product is CASTSLASGTGELFF.

This clone occurred many times. This sample also contains other DNA sequences that code for the same CDR3. The chain employs TRBV5-1 and TRBJ1-5; 12 nucleotides align to TRBD1. After removal of 4 bases from V and 7 bases from J, the junction contained 6 bases not matched to a gene. CDR3 length equals 15 residues. Looked up from germline, CDR1 is SGHRS and CDR2 is YFSETQ. The CDR3 region has the DNA TGCGCCAGCAGCCCAACCGGGACAGGGGGCCAGCCCCAGCATTTT. It encodes CASSPTGTGGQPQHF.

This clone was counted between two and nine times. J is TRBJ2-5 and V is TRBV25-1; 14 bases agree with TRBD2. The J call may be wrong; the DNA end is better matched by TRBJ2-7. Germline V lookup: CDR1 MGHDK, CDR2 SYGVNS. The length of the CDR3 is 15 residues. CDR3 coding DNA: TGTGCCAGCACCCCAGGACTAGCGGGAGGATACGAGCAGTACTTC. Protein product: CASTPGLAGGYEQYF.

This clone was seen many times. The chain has TRBV6-6 and TRBJ1-1; 7 positions match TRBD1. Germline lookup yields CDR1 MNHNY and CDR2 SVGAGI (reference sequence). The CDR3 loop spans 15 amino acids. The ends lost 6 bases at V and 4 bases at J; junction bases unmatched: 11. CDR3 amino acids: CASRAPDRALTEAFF. The CDR3 nucleotides are TGTGCCAGCAGAGCCCCTGACAGGGCCCTCACTGAAGCTTTCTTT.

The sample holds many counts of this clone. CDR3: CASSSWAQSINTIYF. As DNA, the CDR3 is TGTGCCAGCAGCTCGTGGGCTCAATCAATTAACACCATATATTTT. The rearrangement uses TRBV7-9 and TRBJ1-3; the D is unclear. The CDR3 extends over 15 amino acids. The V end lost 4 bases, the J end lost 7 bases, and 17 bases lay between the germline ends. CDR1 is SEHNR, CDR2 FQNEAQ, per germline (reference sequence). The variable domain in full, completed from reference TRBV7-9 and TRBJ1-3, reads DTGVSQNPRHKITKRGQNVTFRCDPISEHNRLYWYRQTLGQGPEFLTYFQNEAQLEKSRLLSDRFSAERPKGSFSTLEIQRTEQGDSAMYLCASSSWAQSINTIYFGEGSWLTVV.

In its sample, this clone was seen many times. V is TRBV6-1 and J is TRBJ1-6; D ambiguous. The V gene lost 11 bases and the J gene lost 6 bases, with 20 bases spanning the gap. In germline, CDR1 is MNHNS, CDR2 SASEGT. The CDR3 length is 15 residues. The CDR3 is CALTSAPQINSPLHF. Written as DNA, the CDR3 is TGTGCCTTAACGTCCGCCCCACAGATTAATTCACCCCTCCACTTT.